These 24 T cell receptor beta chains came from one sample sequenced in a study of CD8 T cells in Susac syndrome. Random hexamers primed reverse transcription of about 0.45 to 1 ug RNA. TCRdb redid the calling of the immunoSEQ multiplex PCR reads with MiXCR, one entry per CDR3 protein. The sample has about 190,000 distinct CDR3 sequences, approximately 95% seen once. The specimen was CD8+ T cells from PBMCs. The receptors here all came from a human donor with Susac syndrome.

The chain combines TRBV18 with TRBJ1-1; D is undetermined. V gave up 0 bases and J gave up 0 bases, with 11 bases separating them. The CDR3 length is 16 residues. CDR1 KGHSH and CDR2 LQKENI come from the germline V gene. CDR3 bases: TGTGCCAGCTCACCACCTTCTGGGGTTTTGAACACTGAAGCTTTCTTT. Its translation: CASSPPSGVLNTEAFF.

The V call is TRBV5-1, the J call TRBJ2-5; D not certain. V was clipped by 0 bases and J by 0 bases, with 9 bases between them. In germline, CDR1 is SGHRS, CDR2 YFSETQ. This CDR3 is built from 15 residues. The CDR3 region is CASSLDWADQETQYF. The CDR3 DNA reads TGCGCCAGCAGCTTGGATTGGGCAGACCAAGAGACCCAGTACTTC.

This clonotype was seen a single time. This rearrangement joins TRBV2 to TRBJ2-3; TRBD2 matches 7 bases. Trimming took 2 bases from V and 2 from J; bases not matched to a gene: 7. This CDR3 has 16 amino acids. In germline, CDR1 is SNHLY, CDR2 FYNNEI. This CDR3 is CASSEFIGRATDTQYF. The CDR3 region has the DNA TGTGCCAGCAGTGAATTTATAGGGAGGGCCACAGATACGCAGTATTTT. Looking up the rest from reference TRBV2 and TRBJ2-3 gives the full variable domain: EPEVTQTPSHQVTQMGQEVILRCVPISNHLYFYWYRQILGQKVEFLVSFYNNEISEKSEIFDDQFSVERPDGSNFTLKIRSTKLEDSAMYFCASSEFIGRATDTQYFGPGTRLTVL.

This clonotype was counted a single time. One junction end does not reproduce the germline sequence, and a read error may be involved. The J gene is TRBJ2-5, the V gene TRBV7-7; the match to TRBD2 covers 14 bases. The V gene's germline CDR1 is SSHAT and CDR2 FNYEAQ (reference sequence). This CDR3 has 16 residues. The DNA for the CDR3 is TGTGCTAGCAGCCTGGGACTAGCGGGAGACGGGGAGACCCAGTACTTC. Encoded protein: CASSLGLAGDGETQYF.

This clonotype is a singleton in its sample. The chain employs TRBV4-1 and TRBJ2-5; no clear D gene. The CDR3 contains 15 residues. The ends were cut back, 0 bases at V and 2 bases at J, with 10 bases in the middle. Germline V CDR1 and CDR2: MGHRA, YSYEKL. CDR3 region: CASSQELNTQETQYF. Here the CDR3 DNA reads TGCGCCAGCAGCCAAGAATTGAATACGCAAGAGACCCAGTACTTC.

The chain employs TRBV28 and TRBJ2-7, with 11 bases identical to TRBD1. This CDR3 is built from 15 residues. Trimming took 6 bases from V and 3 from J; bases not matched to a gene: 7. Germline-derived CDR1 and CDR2 are MDHEN and SYDVKM. DNA of the CDR3: TGTGCCAGCAGACCATCCGGGACAGGGGGCTACGAGCAGTACTTC. Translation: CASRPSGTGGYEQYF.

The CDR3 loop is CASRSTGSTDTQYF. Here the CDR3 DNA reads TGTGCCAGCAGATCCACAGGGAGCACAGATACGCAGTATTTT. The chain has TRBV28 and TRBJ2-3, with a tentative D call TRBD1 (6 bases). This CDR3 comprises 14 residues. Trimming removed 6 bases from V and 0 bases from J, with 10 bases in between. Per germline, CDR1 MDHEN and CDR2 SYDVKM.

This sequence joins TRBV20-1 and TRBJ2-7, with D uncertain. V lost 3 bases and J lost 1, with 13 bases in between. From germline, CDR1 is DFQATT and CDR2 SNEGSKA (reference sequence). The CDR3 is 14 amino acids. The CDR3 spells CSARQMGLSYEQYF. The CDR3 region has the DNA TGCAGTGCTAGGCAAATGGGATTGTCCTACGAGCAGTACTTC.

The V and J genes are TRBV4-2 and TRBJ2-1, with 9 nucleotides matching TRBD2. V shed 0 bases, J shed 7 bases, and the junction held 4 bases outside the gene matches. The CDR3 extends over 15 amino acids. Germline V gene data show CDR1 as LGHNA and CDR2 as YNFKEQ. The CDR3 DNA is TGTGCCAGCAGCCAAGAGCTAGCGGGGTGGAATGAGCAGTTCTTC. Translating gives CASSQELAGWNEQFF.

The J gene is TRBJ1-2, the V gene TRBV13; no definite D call. Germline CDR1 reads PRHDT; CDR2 reads FYEKMQ (reference sequence). The germline V and J ends were trimmed by 0 bases and 8 bases, with 13 bases remaining between them. The CDR3 length is 14 residues. CDR3 bases: TGTGCCAGCAGCTTAGGCTCGGGAATGGGAGGCTACACCTTC. This encodes CASSLGSGMGGYTF.

J is TRBJ1-3 and V is TRBV5-6; D not certain. Deletions cut 2 bases from V and 0 bases from J, with 9 bases between. The CDR3 runs 15 residues. Germline values: CDR1 SGHDT, CDR2 YYEEEE. The CDR3 loop is CASSFHVPSGNTIYF. The CDR3 DNA follows: TGTGCCAGCAGCTTTCACGTTCCCTCTGGAAACACCATATATTTT.

The chain employs TRBV5-6 and TRBJ1-2; TRBD1 is a possible D gene (6 bases). The CDR3 has 16 amino acids. V shed 0 bases and J shed 3 bases, with 15 bases lying between them. Germline-derived CDR1 and CDR2 are SGHDT and YYEEEE. As DNA, the CDR3 is TGTGCCAGCAGCTTGGAGCGGGACAACTACTACTATGGCTACACCTTC. Protein product: CASSLERDNYYYGYTF. Together with reference TRBV5-6 and TRBJ1-2, the CDR3 gives the full variable domain: DAGVTQSPTHLIKTRGQQVTLRCSPKSGHDTVSWYQQALGQGPQFIFQYYEEEERQRGNFPDRFSGHQFPNYSSELNVNALLLGDSALYLCASSLERDNYYYGYTFGSGTRLTVV.

The rearrangement links TRBV5-1 to TRBJ2-7, with unresolved D. Germline values: CDR1 SGHRS, CDR2 YFSETQ. The CDR3 is 14 residues long. V lost 0 bases to trimming and J lost 2 bases, with 9 bases between them. CDR3 in DNA: TGCGCCAGCAGCTTGGATGGCCTTACCTACGAGCAGTACTTC. It translates to CASSLDGLTYEQYF.

The CDR3 DNA follows: TGCAGCGTTGATCAAGCCCAAGAGACCCAGTACTTC. Translating it yields CSVDQAQETQYF. The chain employs TRBV29-1 and TRBJ2-5; no reliable D call. This CDR3 region has 12 residues. The germline V gene encodes CDR1 SQVTM and CDR2 ANQGSEA. V lost 3 bases to trimming and J lost 1 base, with 6 bases between them.

The chain couples TRBV9 to TRBJ2-3; D may be TRBD1 or TRBD2 (5 bases each). Trimming removed 6 bases from V and 4 bases from J, with 18 bases in between. Germline V gene data show CDR1 as SGDLS and CDR2 as YYNGEE. This CDR3 has 15 residues. DNA of the CDR3: TGTGCCAGCACCCTAGAGGGGAAGAGTCCAGATACGCAGTATTTT. It yields the protein CASTLEGKSPDTQYF.

V and J are TRBV3-1 and TRBJ1-2, with 9 bases aligning to TRBD1. The CDR3 is made up of 14 amino acids. CDR1 and CDR2 from the germline V gene are LGHDT and YNNKEL (reference sequence). With V trimmed by 4 bases and J by 6 bases, 6 bases remained unmatched. The CDR3 DNA reads TGTGCCAGCAGCCCCGGGACAGGGATCAATGGCTACACCTTC. It is translated as CASSPGTGINGYTF.

The gene calls are TRBV30 and TRBJ2-1; no clear D gene. Germline assignment: CDR1 GTSNPN and CDR2 SVGIG (reference sequence). CDR3 length: 13 amino acids. The V and J ends lost 3 bases and 7 bases respectively, with 13 bases between them. The CDR3 region has the DNA TGTGCCTGGAGCTGGGGTGGAAGGAATGAGCAGTTCTTC. Amino acid sequence: CAWSWGGRNEQFF.

This clonotype was detected only a few times. J is TRBJ1-3 and V is TRBV6-5, with 9 nucleotides matching TRBD1. Trimming cost V 2 bases and J 0 bases; bases outside gene matches: 2. This CDR3 comprises 16 residues. Per the germline V gene, CDR1 is MNHEY and CDR2 is SVGAGI. The CDR3 DNA follows: TGTGCCAGCAGTTACAAGACAGGGGGCTCTGGAAACACCATATATTTT. The encoded protein is CASSYKTGGSGNTIYF.

The chain is built from TRBV13 and TRBJ2-3; possibly TRBD1 or TRBD2 for D (6 bases each). The CDR3 consists of 13 residues. The germline V gene has CDR1 PRHDT and CDR2 FYEKMQ (reference sequence). Trimming removed 4 bases at V and 5 bases at J, with 10 bases between. The CDR3 sequence: CASSSQGGDTQYF. DNA of the CDR3: TGTGCCAGCAGCTCACAGGGAGGAGATACGCAGTATTTT. Full variable domain (rest looked up from reference TRBV13 and TRBJ2-3): AAGVIQSPRHLIKEKRETATLKCYPIPRHDTVYWYQQGPGQDPQFLISFYEKMQSDKGSIPDRFSAQQFSDYHSELNMSSLELGDSALYFCASSSQGGDTQYFGPGTRLTVL.

This chain uses TRBV4-1 with TRBJ2-5; the D is unclear. Germline assignment: CDR1 MGHRA and CDR2 YSYEKL. Trimming left V 0 bases short and J 1 base short, with 9 bases between. This CDR3 comprises 15 residues. In DNA, the CDR3 is TGCGCCAGCAGCCAAGATTTCAGTCTCCAAGAGACCCAGTACTTC. As protein: CASSQDFSLQETQYF.

The chain couples TRBV29-1 to TRBJ2-2; TRBD2 agrees at 9 bases. V gave up 2 bases and J gave up 7 bases; unmatched junction bases: 8. Germline CDR1 is SQVTM and CDR2 is ANQGSEA. This CDR3 contains 15 residues. The CDR3 sequence: CSVELAGGLNGELFF. CDR3 nucleotide sequence: TGCAGCGTTGAATTGGCGGGGGGGCTGAACGGGGAGCTGTTTTTT.

The chain carries TRBV5-4 and TRBJ1-1; 7 nucleotides match TRBD1. This CDR3 contains 14 residues. Germline loops: CDR1 SGHNT, CDR2 YYREEE (reference sequence). The J segment lost 3 bases and the V segment lost 5 bases, leaving 7 bases of the junction unmatched. The CDR3 DNA sequence: TGTGCCAGCAGGAGGACAGGCGTGGACACTGAAGCTTTCTTT. Its protein is CASRRTGVDTEAFF.

This chain links TRBV28 with TRBJ2-6; D unclear. The CDR3 consists of 11 residues. V was shortened by 10 bases and J by 4 bases, with 5 bases between the two germline ends. Per the germline V gene, CDR1 is MDHEN and CDR2 is SYDVKM. The CDR3 loop is CAIWGANVLTF. DNA for the CDR3: TGTGCCATCTGGGGGGCCAACGTCCTGACTTTC.

This rearrangement joins TRBV9 to TRBJ2-5; tentatively, D is TRBD1 (6 bases). The CDR3 spans 14 residues. Germline CDR1 and CDR2: SGDLS and YYNGEE. Trimming took off 3 bases at V and 8 bases at J, with 17 bases between the two ends. The CDR3 is CASSEGTSTITQYF. CDR3 nucleotides: TGTGCCAGCAGCGAGGGGACAAGCACCATAACCCAGTACTTC.